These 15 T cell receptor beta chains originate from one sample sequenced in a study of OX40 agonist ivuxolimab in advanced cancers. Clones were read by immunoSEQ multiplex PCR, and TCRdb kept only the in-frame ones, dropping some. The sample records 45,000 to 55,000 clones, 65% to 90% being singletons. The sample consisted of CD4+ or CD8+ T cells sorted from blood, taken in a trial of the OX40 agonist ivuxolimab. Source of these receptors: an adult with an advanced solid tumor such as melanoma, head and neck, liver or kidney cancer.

The CDR3 DNA sequence: TGCGCCAGCAGCCAGAGTTGGACAGATCCCTACGAGCAGTACTTC. Encoded protein: CASSQSWTDPYEQYF. V usage is TRBV4-3 and J usage is TRBJ2-7, with D tentatively TRBD1 (6 bases). Trimming shortened V by 3 bases and J by 2 bases, and 14 bases separated the two germline ends. CDR1 is LGHNA, CDR2 YSLEER, per germline. CDR3 length: 15 amino acids.

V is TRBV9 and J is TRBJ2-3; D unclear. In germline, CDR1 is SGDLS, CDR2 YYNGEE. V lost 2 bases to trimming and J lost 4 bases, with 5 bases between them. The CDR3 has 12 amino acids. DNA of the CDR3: TGTGCCAGCAGCGTCCCCTCAGATACGCAGTATTTT. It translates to CASSVPSDTQYF.

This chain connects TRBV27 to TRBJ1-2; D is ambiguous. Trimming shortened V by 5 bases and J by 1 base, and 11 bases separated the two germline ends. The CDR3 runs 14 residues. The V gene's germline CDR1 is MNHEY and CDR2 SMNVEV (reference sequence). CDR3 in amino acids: CASSPGRGNYGYTF. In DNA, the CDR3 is TGTGCCAGCAGTCCTGGTCGGGGTAACTATGGCTACACCTTC.

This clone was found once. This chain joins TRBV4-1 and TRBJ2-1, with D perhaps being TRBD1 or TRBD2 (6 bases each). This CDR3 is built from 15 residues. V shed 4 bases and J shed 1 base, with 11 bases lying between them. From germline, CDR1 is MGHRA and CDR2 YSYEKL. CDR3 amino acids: CASSPQGGSYNEQFF. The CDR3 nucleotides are TGCGCCAGCAGCCCCCAAGGGGGGTCCTACAATGAGCAGTTCTTC.

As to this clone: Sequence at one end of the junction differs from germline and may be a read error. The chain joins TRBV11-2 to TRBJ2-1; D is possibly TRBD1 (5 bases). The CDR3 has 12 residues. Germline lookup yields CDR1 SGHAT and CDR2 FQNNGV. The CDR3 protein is CASSSPDNEQFF. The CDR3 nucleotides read TGTGCCAGCAGCTCCCCGGACAACGAGCAGTTCTTC.

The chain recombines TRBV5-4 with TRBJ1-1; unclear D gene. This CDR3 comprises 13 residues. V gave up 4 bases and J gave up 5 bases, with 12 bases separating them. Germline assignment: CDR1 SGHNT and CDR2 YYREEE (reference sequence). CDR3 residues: CASSPIEKTEAFF. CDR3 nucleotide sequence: TGTGCCAGCAGCCCGATAGAAAAGACTGAAGCTTTCTTT.

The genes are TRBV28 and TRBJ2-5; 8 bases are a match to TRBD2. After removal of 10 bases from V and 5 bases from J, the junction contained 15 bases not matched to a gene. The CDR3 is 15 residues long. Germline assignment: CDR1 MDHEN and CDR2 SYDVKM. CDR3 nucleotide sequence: TGTGCCACGAAGACTAGCGAGAACTACTGGGAGACCCAGTACTTC. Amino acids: CATKTSENYWETQYF.

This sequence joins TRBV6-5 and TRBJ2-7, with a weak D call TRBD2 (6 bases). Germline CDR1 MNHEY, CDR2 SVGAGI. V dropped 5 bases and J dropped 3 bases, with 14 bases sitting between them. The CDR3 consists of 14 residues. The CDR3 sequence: CASSGSQGGYEQYF. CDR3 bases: TGTGCCAGCAGTGGTTCGCAGGGAGGCTACGAGCAGTACTTC.

For the CDR3, the DNA is TGTGCCAGCAGGTACGCGGGAGAGGGCTACGAGCAGTACTTC. This codes for CASRYAGEGYEQYF. The V and J genes are TRBV6-6 and TRBJ2-7; 7 bases line up with TRBD2. The trim removed 6 bases at V and 3 bases at J, leaving 8 bases unmatched. This CDR3 is built from 14 residues. The germline CDR1 and CDR2 sequences are MNHNY and SVGAGI (reference sequence).

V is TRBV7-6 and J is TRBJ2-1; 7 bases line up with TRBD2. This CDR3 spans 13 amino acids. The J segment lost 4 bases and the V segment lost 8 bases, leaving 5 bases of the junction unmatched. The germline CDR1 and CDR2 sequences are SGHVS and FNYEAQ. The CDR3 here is CASGGGSYNEQFF. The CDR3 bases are TGTGCCAGCGGGGGGGGTTCTTACAATGAGCAGTTCTTC.

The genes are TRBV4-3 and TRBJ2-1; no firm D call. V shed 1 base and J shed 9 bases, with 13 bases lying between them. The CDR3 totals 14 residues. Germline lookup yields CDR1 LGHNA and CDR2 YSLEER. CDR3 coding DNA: TGCGCCAGCAGCCAAGCCCACCTCTTAGGTGAGCAGTTCTTC. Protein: CASSQAHLLGEQFF.

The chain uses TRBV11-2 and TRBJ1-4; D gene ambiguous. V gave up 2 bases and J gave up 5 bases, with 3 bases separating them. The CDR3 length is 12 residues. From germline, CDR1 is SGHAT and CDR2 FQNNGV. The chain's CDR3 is CASSLQNEKLFF. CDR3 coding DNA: TGTGCCAGCAGCTTACAGAATGAAAAACTGTTTTTT.

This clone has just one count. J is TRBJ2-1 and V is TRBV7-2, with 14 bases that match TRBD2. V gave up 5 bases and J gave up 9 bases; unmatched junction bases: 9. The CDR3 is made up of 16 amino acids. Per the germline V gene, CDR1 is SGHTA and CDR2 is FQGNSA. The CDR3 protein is CASSRLAGGGSVEQFF. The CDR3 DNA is TGTGCCAGCAGCCGACTAGCGGGAGGGGGTTCTGTTGAGCAGTTCTTC.

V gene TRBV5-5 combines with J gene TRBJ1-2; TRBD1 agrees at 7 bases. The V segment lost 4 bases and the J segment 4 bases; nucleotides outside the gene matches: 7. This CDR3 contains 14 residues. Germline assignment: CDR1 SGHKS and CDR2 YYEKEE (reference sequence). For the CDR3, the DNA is TGTGCCAGCAGCGTAGACAGGGAAAGCTATGGCTACACCTTC. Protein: CASSVDRESYGYTF.

CDR3 DNA: TGTGCCAGCAACAATCTAGCGGGGCATTACAATGAGCAGTTCTTC. Amino acid sequence: CASNNLAGHYNEQFF. This chain joins TRBV5-6 and TRBJ2-1; 9 bases fit TRBD2. The CDR3 runs to 15 residues. Germline V CDR1 and CDR2: SGHDT, YYEEEE. The J segment lost 4 bases and the V segment lost 6 bases, leaving 8 bases of the junction unmatched.